The 7 T cell receptor beta chains below come from one sample, sequenced in a study of shared clonotypes between healthy human individuals. Sequencing was performed with immunoSEQ multiplex PCR; in TCRdb, only in-frame clones are kept and a portion is missing. The sample has 2 million to 3 million clones, around 94% seen once. The source material was naive CD4+ T cells sorted from blood. The sample's subset: CD45RA+ positively selected. Receptors originate from a man between 18 and 35 years old in good health.

The rearrangement links TRBV19 to TRBJ2-1; 9 bases match TRBD1. CDR3 length: 14 residues. From germline, CDR1 is LNHDA and CDR2 SQIVND (reference sequence). Trimming at V came to 1 base and at J to 7 bases, leaving 2 bases not matched to a gene. The CDR3 nucleotides read TGTGCCAGTAGTATAGGACAGGGGGGTAATGAGCAGTTCTTC. It encodes CASSIGQGGNEQFF.

The chain employs TRBV27 and TRBJ2-3; D gene uncertain. This CDR3 has 14 amino acids. V was trimmed by 4 bases and J by 2 bases, leaving 10 bases between them. The germline V gene has CDR1 MNHEY and CDR2 SMNVEV (reference sequence). The CDR3 reads CASSSRTATDTQYF. CDR3 bases: TGTGCCAGCAGTTCCCGGACGGCCACAGATACGCAGTATTTT.

The genes are TRBV18 and TRBJ2-2; TRBD2 aligns across 7 bases. J lost 4 bases, V lost 2 bases, and 7 bases had no gene match. The germline V gene has CDR1 KGHSH and CDR2 LQKENI. The CDR3 length is 16 residues. The CDR3 reads CASSPTQLARTGELFF. DNA for the CDR3: TGTGCCAGCTCACCAACACAACTAGCGCGCACCGGGGAGCTGTTTTTT.

Details on this clone: The sample has other DNA sequences that encode this CDR3 too. The CDR3 loop reads CASSFGRSTDTQYF. DNA of the CDR3: TGTGCCAGCAGTTTCGGACGGAGCACAGATACGCAGTATTTT. The rearrangement uses TRBV6-6 and TRBJ2-3; D remains ambiguous. Germline CDR1 reads MNHNY; CDR2 reads SVGAGI (reference sequence). The V gene lost 4 bases and the J gene lost 0 bases, with 8 bases spanning the gap. CDR3 size: 14 residues.

The gene calls are TRBV29-1 and TRBJ2-1; 13 positions match TRBD2. Germline V lookup: CDR1 SQVTM, CDR2 ANQGSEA. The V gene end was trimmed by 6 bases and the J gene end by 12 bases; junction bases not matched to a gene: 11. This CDR3 is built from 14 residues. The CDR3 coding sequence is TGCAGCGTGGACCCGGGACTAGCGGGATTGGGGCAGTTCTTC. As protein: CSVDPGLAGLGQFF.

This clone was found once. The DNA of the CDR3 is TGTGCCAGCAGCGTAGATCCATCCCCTTATAATTCACCCCTCCACTTT. Residues: CASSVDPSPYNSPLHF. This sequence joins TRBV9 and TRBJ1-6; no definite D call. Germline V lookup: CDR1 SGDLS, CDR2 YYNGEE. The CDR3 loop spans 16 amino acids. Trimming pared 0 bases from V and 4 bases from J, leaving 11 bases between.

This clone was recorded only once. V is TRBV7-9 and J is TRBJ2-7; TRBD2 matches 7 bases. Per germline, CDR1 SEHNR and CDR2 FQNEAQ (reference sequence). The CDR3 extends over 14 amino acids. The V segment lost 3 bases and the J segment 5 bases; nucleotides outside the gene matches: 7. CDR3 sequence: CASSFWGEGNEQYF. As DNA, the CDR3 is TGTGCCAGCAGCTTCTGGGGGGAGGGGAACGAGCAGTACTTC. Full variable domain (outside the CDR3, taken from reference TRBV7-9 and TRBJ2-7): DTGVSQNPRHKITKRGQNVTFRCDPISEHNRLYWYRQTLGQGPEFLTYFQNEAQLEKSRLLSDRFSAERPKGSFSTLEIQRTEQGDSAMYLCASSFWGEGNEQYFGPGTRLTVT.